The next 25 T cell receptor beta chains were all read from a single sample in a study of cytomegalovirus exposure and HLA in healthy donors. PCR used 60 Vbeta primers and 13 Jbeta primers. Profiled with immunoSEQ multiplex PCR; TCRdb holds only in-frame clones, not every one. The sample carries under 75,000 clones, just under 75% recorded once. The sequencing input was PBMCs. These receptors all stem from a human donor in good health.

This clone was seen more than once but under ten times. The genes are TRBV25-1 and TRBJ2-7, with D tentatively TRBD2 (6 bases). CDR1 is MGHDK and CDR2 is SYGVNS in the germline V gene. V lost 4 bases and J 0 bases, leaving 13 bases between the germline ends. This CDR3 has 15 residues. The CDR3 DNA reads TGTGCCAGCAGTGGCCGGGACTCCAGCTCCTACGAGCAGTACTTC. Protein: CASSGRDSSSYEQYF.

This sequence joins TRBV7-9 and TRBJ1-2, with 7 bases matching TRBD1. The V and J ends lost 0 bases and 4 bases, in that order; junction bases with no gene match: 5. The V gene's germline CDR1 is SEHNR and CDR2 FQNEAQ (reference sequence). This CDR3 region has 15 residues. CDR3 DNA: TGTGCCAGCAGCTTAGCGCCGGGACAGAGCTATGGCTACACCTTC. Its protein product is CASSLAPGQSYGYTF.

The V gene is TRBV7-9, the J gene TRBJ1-1; D gene ambiguous. This CDR3 has 14 residues. CDR1 is SEHNR and CDR2 is FQNEAQ in the germline V gene (reference sequence). The V end was cut by 2 bases, the J end by 5 bases, with 12 bases between. This CDR3 is CASSLCPPCTEAFF. DNA of the CDR3: TGTGCCAGCAGCTTATGTCCCCCGTGTACTGAAGCTTTCTTT.

The V and J genes are TRBV7-6 and TRBJ2-1, with D hard to call. Germline V CDR1 and CDR2: SGHVS, FNYEAQ. Trimming shortened V by 4 bases and J by 2 bases, and 6 bases separated the two germline ends. This CDR3 has 13 residues. CDR3 DNA sequence: TGTGCCAGCAGCTATACAGCCTACAATGAGCAGTTCTTC. Residues: CASSYTAYNEQFF.

V is TRBV14 and J is TRBJ1-1; TRBD1 aligns across 7 bases. V trimming: 2 bases; J trimming: 2 bases; junction bases outside the gene matches: 5. Germline loops: CDR1 SGHDN, CDR2 FVKESK. CDR3 length: 15 residues. The CDR3 here is CASSQKQGRNTEAFF. The CDR3 DNA is TGTGCCAGCAGCCAAAAACAGGGGAGAAACACTGAAGCTTTCTTT.

The rearrangement joins TRBV9 to TRBJ2-1, with a possible D match to TRBD1 (5 bases). V gave up 4 bases and J gave up 8 bases, with 16 bases separating them. The CDR3 is 14 amino acids. Germline lookup yields CDR1 SGDLS and CDR2 YYNGEE. For the CDR3, the DNA is TGTGCCAGCAGCCAGCAGGGCGCCCGGTATGAGCAGTTCTTC. This gives the protein CASSQQGARYEQFF.

This clone has a single count. This chain joins TRBV6-1 and TRBJ1-5, with 8 positions matching TRBD1. This CDR3 has 15 amino acids. CDR1 is MNHNS and CDR2 is SASEGT in the germline V gene. Germline trimming cut 3 bases from V and 0 bases from J; bases unmatched to any gene: 1. CDR3 nucleotides: TGTGCCAGCAGTGAGGACAGGGCTAGCAATCAGCCCCAGCATTTT. It specifies CASSEDRASNQPQHF.

V is TRBV7-2 and J is TRBJ2-5; D is unclear. This CDR3 has 13 residues. V was cut by 1 base and J by 7 bases, with 10 bases left in between. The germline V gene encodes CDR1 SGHTA and CDR2 FQGNSA. CDR3 coding DNA: TGTGCCAGCAGCTTAGGCGGATTGGGGACCCAGTACTTC. As protein: CASSLGGLGTQYF.

The rearrangement joins TRBV7-6 to TRBJ2-1; D ambiguous. The germline V gene has CDR1 SGHVS and CDR2 FNYEAQ. This CDR3 has 15 amino acids. Trimming removed 5 bases at V and 0 bases at J, with 11 bases between. The CDR3 DNA reads as TGTGCCAGCAGCGCTCAACAAAGCTCCTACAATGAGCAGTTCTTC. Its translation: CASSAQQSSYNEQFF.

Only a few counts were recorded for this clone. The chain links TRBV6-1 to TRBJ2-7, with a tentative D call TRBD2 (6 bases). The CDR3 is 14 residues long. Germline lookup yields CDR1 MNHNS and CDR2 SASEGT. Between the trimmed V and J ends, which lost 4 bases and 2 bases, there was a span of 12 bases. The CDR3 sequence is CASSVGTVTYEQYF. CDR3 coding DNA: TGTGCCAGCAGTGTCGGGACTGTAACCTACGAGCAGTACTTC.

The genes are TRBV11-3 and TRBJ2-7, with D unclear. V gave up 5 bases and J gave up 6 bases, with 17 bases separating them. Germline values: CDR1 SGHNT, CDR2 YENEEA. CDR3 size: 14 residues. In DNA form, the CDR3 reads TGTGCCAGCAGCCCCTCTACGATAACAGCCGAGCAGTACTTC. It is translated as CASSPSTITAEQYF.

The chain links TRBV6-1 to TRBJ1-4; D ambiguous. V lost 3 bases and J 4 bases, leaving 6 bases between the germline ends. Germline values: CDR1 MNHNS, CDR2 SASEGT. The CDR3 extends over 13 amino acids. Here the CDR3 reads CASSDPVNEKLFF. CDR3 DNA sequence: TGTGCCAGCAGTGACCCAGTTAATGAAAAACTGTTTTTT.

The DNA of the CDR3 is TGTGCCAGTAGTATGTCCGGGTCAGGGGTAAAGCCCCAGCATTTT. It translates to CASSMSGSGVKPQHF. The V gene is TRBV19, the J gene TRBJ1-5; a weak D match, TRBD1 (6 bases). V was cut by 3 bases and J by 8 bases, with 17 bases left in between. The V gene's germline CDR1 is LNHDA and CDR2 SQIVND (reference sequence). CDR3 length: 15 amino acids.

The chain links TRBV27 to TRBJ2-5, with a possible D match to TRBD2 (5 bases). V dropped 6 bases and J dropped 4 bases, with 18 bases sitting between them. This CDR3 is built from 15 residues. CDR1 and CDR2 (germline): MNHEY, SMNVEV (reference sequence). The chain's CDR3 is CASSPGEEVGETQYF. CDR3 nucleotides: TGTGCCAGCAGCCCCGGTGAGGAGGTTGGAGAGACCCAGTACTTC.

This clone was recorded once. This sequence joins TRBV7-6 and TRBJ1-4; D perhaps matches TRBD1 (5 bases). This CDR3 contains 15 residues. The V gene lost 0 bases and the J gene lost 7 bases, with 12 bases spanning the gap. From germline, CDR1 is SGHVS and CDR2 FNYEAQ. The CDR3 sequence is CASSLAAGSGEKLFF. DNA for the CDR3: TGTGCCAGCAGCTTAGCGGCAGGGTCGGGTGAAAAACTGTTTTTT.

The chain links TRBV7-3 to TRBJ2-5; 7 nucleotides agree with TRBD2. V dropped 1 base and J dropped 5; count of bases not matched to a gene: 10. Per the germline V gene, CDR1 is SGHTA and CDR2 is FQGTGA. The CDR3 length is 16 residues. The CDR3 DNA reads as TGTGCCAGCAGCTTAAAGGCTAGCGGAAAGGGGGAGACCCAGTACTTC. This sequence encodes CASSLKASGKGETQYF. Drawing the rest from reference TRBV7-3 and TRBJ2-5, the complete variable domain is GAGVSQTPSNKVTEKGKYVELRCDPISGHTALYWYRQSLGQGPEFLIYFQGTGAADDSGLPNDRFFAVRPEGSVSTLKIQRTERGDSAVYLCASSLKASGKGETQYFGPGTRLLVL.

The genes are TRBV11-2 and TRBJ2-3; no clear D. The CDR3 loop spans 13 amino acids. The V gene lost 0 bases and the J gene lost 5 bases, with 6 bases spanning the gap. The germline V gene encodes CDR1 SGHAT and CDR2 FQNNGV. The CDR3 loop reads CASSLEPEDTQYF. The CDR3 DNA sequence: TGTGCCAGCAGCTTAGAACCAGAAGATACGCAGTATTTT.

This clone was detected once. The gene calls are TRBV6-1 and TRBJ2-4; D is uncertain. Trimming took off 6 bases at V and 5 bases at J, with 14 bases between the two ends. This CDR3 spans 14 amino acids. Germline V gives CDR1 MNHNS, CDR2 SASEGT. CDR3 sequence reads: CASRVQAGQNIQYF. The CDR3 bases are TGTGCCAGCAGGGTCCAGGCCGGCCAAAACATTCAGTACTTC.

V usage is TRBV7-8 and J usage is TRBJ2-2, with unresolved D. The V gene lost 0 bases and the J gene lost 8 bases, with 10 bases spanning the gap. The CDR3 spans 14 residues. The germline CDR1 and CDR2 sequences are SGHVS and FQNEAQ. The CDR3 loop is CASSLAWPVGELFF. CDR3 DNA sequence: TGTGCCAGCAGCTTAGCTTGGCCCGTGGGGGAGCTGTTTTTT.

The table lists this clone with a count of one. This chain uses TRBV7-6 with TRBJ2-1; 8 nucleotides agree with TRBD2. V shed 1 base, J shed 3 bases, and the junction held 8 bases outside the gene matches. Germline CDR1 and CDR2: SGHVS and FNYEAQ. This CDR3 comprises 17 residues. CDR3 bases: TGTGCCAGCAGCTTAGGAGGGAGCGGGAGACTCTACAATGAGCAGTTCTTC. It codes for CASSLGGSGRLYNEQFF.

J is TRBJ2-2 and V is TRBV14, with 7 bases lining up with TRBD2. The CDR3 runs 17 residues. V trimming: 4 bases; J trimming: 0 bases; junction bases outside the gene matches: 8. Germline CDR1 SGHDN, CDR2 FVKESK. The CDR3 here is CASSPTLAPANTGELFF. The CDR3 DNA sequence: TGTGCCAGCAGCCCTACACTAGCGCCCGCGAACACCGGGGAGCTGTTTTTT.

This rearrangement joins TRBV5-1 to TRBJ2-1; 13 nucleotides agree with TRBD2. V lost 0 bases, J lost 3 bases, and 0 bases stayed unmatched. Germline V gene sequence: CDR1 SGHRS, CDR2 YFSETQ. The CDR3 sequence is 16 residues long. The CDR3 spells CASSLGTSGSYNEQFF. The DNA for the CDR3 is TGCGCCAGCAGCTTGGGGACTAGCGGGAGCTACAATGAGCAGTTCTTC.

Only a few counts were recorded for this clone. The gene calls are TRBV6-1 and TRBJ2-1; TRBD2 agrees at 8 bases. Germline V gene data show CDR1 as MNHNS and CDR2 as SASEGT. Germline trimming cut 4 bases from V and 3 bases from J; bases unmatched to any gene: 2. The CDR3 length is 14 residues. The CDR3 loop reads CASSASGSYNEQFF. The CDR3 DNA follows: TGTGCCAGCAGTGCCAGCGGGAGCTACAATGAGCAGTTCTTC.

The chain is built from TRBV11-2 and TRBJ1-1, with a weak D call TRBD1 (6 bases). Germline V lookup: CDR1 SGHAT, CDR2 FQNNGV. V lost 3 bases and J 7 bases, leaving 12 bases between the germline ends. CDR3 length: 13 residues. The CDR3 here is CASSFQLGGEAFF. In DNA form, the CDR3 reads TGTGCCAGCAGCTTCCAATTAGGGGGTGAAGCTTTCTTT. Full variable domain (rest looked up from reference TRBV11-2 and TRBJ1-1): EAGVAQSPRYKIIEKRQSVAFWCNPISGHATLYWYQQILGQGPKLLIQFQNNGVVDDSQLPKDRFSAERLKGVDSTLKIQPAKLEDSAVYLCASSFQLGGEAFFGQGTRLTVV.

In its sample, this clone was seen a few times. This rearrangement joins TRBV10-1 to TRBJ2-2; TRBD1 matches at 7 bases. The germline gives CDR1 WNHNN, CDR2 SYGVQD (reference sequence). Germline trimming cut 4 bases from V and 3 bases from J; bases unmatched to any gene: 11. This CDR3 spans 17 amino acids. The CDR3 nucleotides read TGCGCCAGCAGTGGCCCTGGACAGGCCTCCGACACCGGGGAGCTGTTTTTT. It translates to CASSGPGQASDTGELFF.